Below, 23 T cell receptor beta chains from the same sample are listed, as sequenced in a study of blood T cell repertoires in COVID-19. Repertoires were generated with immunoSEQ multiplex PCR, while TCRdb's copy carries only in-frame clones and drops some. The table lists roughly 300,000 clones, around 87% of them singletons, with 6.5% to 9.5% in the top ten. The material sequenced was peripheral blood. The receptors here all came from a woman aged 45 to 65 who had recovered from COVID-19.

The chain couples TRBV5-1 to TRBJ1-2, with D perhaps matching TRBD1 (5 bases). The germline V gene has CDR1 SGHRS and CDR2 YFSETQ. This CDR3 has 14 residues. V was clipped by 0 bases and J by 6 bases, with 12 bases between them. CDR3 loop: CASSLEGNLDGYTF. CDR3 DNA sequence: TGCGCCAGCAGCTTGGAGGGGAATCTGGATGGCTACACCTTC. The entire variable domain, with the rest obtained from reference TRBV5-1 and TRBJ1-2, is as follows: KAGVTQTPRYLIKTRGQQVTLSCSPISGHRSVSWYQQTPGQGLQFLFEYFSETQRNKGNFPGRFSGRQFSNSRSEMNVSTLELGDSALYLCASSLEGNLDGYTFGSGTRLTVV.

This clone was picked up a small number of times. V is TRBV9 and J is TRBJ1-1; 7 bases align to TRBD1. The CDR3 runs to 14 residues. Germline CDR1 reads SGDLS; CDR2 reads YYNGEE. V shed 2 bases and J 4 bases; nucleotides not matched to a gene: 5. CDR3 region: CASSVQGGGTEAFF. CDR3 sequence (DNA): TGTGCCAGCAGCGTTCAGGGGGGAGGCACTGAAGCTTTCTTT.

In this sample, this clone turned up once. V and J are TRBV28 and TRBJ1-6; the match to TRBD1 covers 9 bases. CDR3 size: 15 residues. Germline trimming cut 5 bases from V and 6 bases from J; bases unmatched to any gene: 5. CDR1 MDHEN and CDR2 SYDVKM come from the germline V gene. The CDR3: CASSPRDRANSPLHF. CDR3 nucleotide sequence: TGTGCCAGCAGTCCCCGGGACAGGGCTAATTCACCCCTCCACTTT. Full variable domain (missing parts from reference TRBV28 and TRBJ1-6): DVKVTQSSRYLVKRTGEKVFLECVQDMDHENMFWYRQDPGLGLRLIYFSYDVKMKEKGDIPEGYSVSREKKERFSLILESASTNQTSMYLCASSPRDRANSPLHFGNGTRLTVT.

This chain connects TRBV18 to TRBJ1-1; a weak D match, TRBD1 (6 bases). The V gene's germline CDR1 is KGHSH and CDR2 LQKENI. This CDR3 contains 14 residues. The germline V and J ends were trimmed by 6 bases and 4 bases, with 15 bases remaining between them. CDR3 sequence (DNA): TGTGCCAGCTCGTCAGGGGCATGGGGCACTGAAGCTTTCTTT. Its translation is CASSSGAWGTEAFF.

CDR3 in DNA: TGTGCCAGCAGCGAGGGGACAGGGGCAGGGAATCAGCCCCAGCATTTT. The encoded protein is CASSEGTGAGNQPQHF. This chain links TRBV5-6 with TRBJ1-5, with 10 bases identical to TRBD1. The CDR3 contains 16 residues. Germline V lookup: CDR1 SGHDT, CDR2 YYEEEE. V lost 4 bases, J lost 4 bases, and 8 bases stayed unmatched.

This chain connects TRBV30 to TRBJ1-1; D gene uncertain. The germline V and J ends were trimmed by 4 bases and 1 base, with 10 bases remaining between them. Germline assignment: CDR1 GTSNPN and CDR2 SVGIG (reference sequence). The CDR3 spans 13 residues. CDR3 sequence: CAWNRLRNTEAFF. CDR3 nucleotide sequence: TGTGCCTGGAATCGACTCCGGAACACTGAAGCTTTCTTT.

The rearrangement links TRBV10-3 to TRBJ1-1; 7 bases agree with TRBD1. The CDR3 extends over 12 amino acids. The V gene end was trimmed by 8 bases and the J gene end by 5 bases; junction bases not matched to a gene: 5. CDR1 and CDR2 (germline): ENHRY, SYGVKD. The CDR3 region is CAIGDRPTEAFF. In DNA, the CDR3 is TGTGCCATCGGGGACAGACCGACTGAAGCTTTCTTT.

The genes are TRBV11-3 and TRBJ1-6, with D possibly TRBD1 on 6 matching bases. Trimming shortened V by 4 bases and J by 6 bases, and 13 bases separated the two germline ends. CDR3 length: 15 amino acids. Looked up from germline, CDR1 is SGHNT and CDR2 is YENEEA. CDR3 sequence reads: CASSWGGRTNSPLHF. Here the CDR3 DNA reads TGTGCCAGCAGCTGGGGGGGGCGGACTAATTCACCCCTCCACTTT.

This sequence joins TRBV28 and TRBJ2-3; D is undetermined. The CDR3 totals 15 residues. Germline CDR1 and CDR2: MDHEN and SYDVKM. Trimming pared 1 base from V and 2 bases from J, leaving 10 bases between. Written as DNA, the CDR3 is TGTGCCAGCAGTTTATCCGGGTCCTACACAGATACGCAGTATTTT. Its protein is CASSLSGSYTDTQYF.

The J gene is TRBJ2-7, the V gene TRBV19; no definite D call. CDR1 and CDR2 (germline): LNHDA, SQIVND (reference sequence). V lost 6 bases, J lost 0 bases, and 12 bases lay in between. The CDR3 is made up of 14 amino acids. Here the CDR3 DNA reads TGTGCCAGTAGCTTAGCTTCGGGCTCCTACGAGCAGTACTTC. Its translation is CASSLASGSYEQYF.

The rearrangement joins TRBV9 to TRBJ1-3; 10 bases are shared with TRBD1. V lost 4 bases, J lost 8 bases, and 12 bases stayed unmatched. Germline V gene sequence: CDR1 SGDLS, CDR2 YYNGEE. The CDR3 spans 16 residues. The CDR3 loop is CASSTRQGATGDTIYF. The CDR3 coding sequence is TGTGCCAGCAGCACAAGACAGGGGGCTACCGGGGACACCATATATTTT.

The chain uses TRBV28 and TRBJ2-7, with 10 positions matching TRBD1. The length of the CDR3 is 14 residues. Per germline, CDR1 MDHEN and CDR2 SYDVKM. V was clipped by 8 bases and J by 3 bases; unmatched bases: 7. The CDR3 DNA reads TGTGCCAGCTTGAACTGGACAGGGGGCTACGAGCAGTACTTC. It is translated as CASLNWTGGYEQYF. The complete variable domain, with remaining parts taken from reference TRBV28 and TRBJ2-7, reads DVKVTQSSRYLVKRTGEKVFLECVQDMDHENMFWYRQDPGLGLRLIYFSYDVKMKEKGDIPEGYSVSREKKERFSLILESASTNQTSMYLCASLNWTGGYEQYFGPGTRLTVT.

The J gene is TRBJ1-5, the V gene TRBV18; D is perhaps TRBD1 (5 bases). V dropped 1 base and J dropped 2 bases, with 12 bases sitting between them. The V gene's germline CDR1 is KGHSH and CDR2 LQKENI. CDR3 size: 16 residues. CDR3 region: CASSPQQVGGNQPQHF. The CDR3 DNA reads as TGTGCCAGCTCACCACAACAGGTTGGCGGCAATCAGCCCCAGCATTTT.

The chain recombines TRBV24-1 with TRBJ2-3, with D possibly being TRBD2 (6 bases). This CDR3 has 14 amino acids. From germline, CDR1 is KGHDR and CDR2 SFDVKD. V was cut by 4 bases and J by 3 bases, with 10 bases left in between. The CDR3 reads CATSDSGRTDTQYF. CDR3 bases: TGTGCCACCAGTGACAGCGGGCGGACAGATACGCAGTATTTT.

The V gene is TRBV7-2, the J gene TRBJ1-2; D ambiguous. The CDR3 length is 13 residues. The germline CDR1 and CDR2 sequences are SGHTA and FQGNSA. The germline V and J ends were trimmed by 2 bases and 4 bases, with 8 bases remaining between them. CDR3: CASSLKSGYGYTF. In DNA form, the CDR3 reads TGTGCCAGCAGCTTAAAATCGGGCTATGGCTACACCTTC.

This sequence joins TRBV6-6 and TRBJ1-2; a weak D match, TRBD1 (6 bases). CDR3 size: 15 residues. V lost 3 bases, J lost 6 bases, and 17 bases lay in between. The germline V gene has CDR1 MNHNY and CDR2 SVGAGI (reference sequence). CDR3 sequence: CASSYLQGNHNGYTF. The CDR3, as DNA: TGTGCCAGCAGTTATTTACAGGGCAACCATAATGGCTACACCTTC.

The gene calls are TRBV6-5 and TRBJ2-3; a weak D match, TRBD1 (6 bases). CDR1 and CDR2 from the germline V gene are MNHEY and SVGAGI. The germline V and J ends were trimmed by 6 bases and 2 bases, with 9 bases remaining between them. CDR3 length: 13 amino acids. In DNA, the CDR3 is TGTGCCAGCAGCCGGGACAACACAGATACGCAGTATTTT. Translating it yields CASSRDNTDTQYF.

In DNA, the CDR3 is TGTGCCAGCAGCTTGGGCCTCCCCCCCCTAGGGCAGTACTTC. This sequence encodes CASSLGLPPLGQYF. The chain uses TRBV5-6 and TRBJ2-7, with no clear D. This CDR3 contains 14 residues. With 0 bases removed from V and 9 bases from J, the gap between germline ends came to 16 bases. Germline V gives CDR1 SGHDT, CDR2 YYEEEE. Full variable domain (missing parts from reference TRBV5-6 and TRBJ2-7): DAGVTQSPTHLIKTRGQQVTLRCSPKSGHDTVSWYQQALGQGPQFIFQYYEEEERQRGNFPDRFSGHQFPNYSSELNVNALLLGDSALYLCASSLGLPPLGQYFGPGTRLTVT.

This clone was seen a single time. This sequence joins TRBV5-1 and TRBJ2-3; perhaps TRBD2 as D (6 bases). The CDR3 is 14 amino acids. V dropped 4 bases and J dropped 0 bases, with 9 bases sitting between them. From germline, CDR1 is SGHRS and CDR2 YFSETQ. This chain's CDR3 is CASSGGTSTDTQYF. The CDR3 DNA is TGCGCCAGCAGCGGGGGGACTAGCACAGATACGCAGTATTTT.

This rearrangement joins TRBV4-2 to TRBJ2-7; TRBD2 matches 10 bases. V was pared by 0 bases and J by 2 bases, with 10 bases of the junction left unmatched. This CDR3 comprises 18 residues. From germline, CDR1 is LGHNA and CDR2 YNFKEQ. Written as DNA, the CDR3 is TGTGCCAGCAGCCAAGAGACGGGACTAGCGTTTCCCCCCTACGAGCAGTACTTC. Its protein product is CASSQETGLAFPPYEQYF.

The table lists this clone with a count of one. This chain joins TRBV5-1 and TRBJ1-1; D gene ambiguous. The CDR3 covers 14 residues. CDR1 SGHRS and CDR2 YFSETQ come from the germline V gene. Trimming left V 2 bases short and J 1 base short, with 9 bases between. The CDR3 DNA reads as TGCGCCAGCAGCTTTTCCTCGGGGAACACTGAAGCTTTCTTT. Its protein product is CASSFSSGNTEAFF.

This rearrangement joins TRBV6-5 to TRBJ1-2; maybe TRBD1 (5 bases). This CDR3 comprises 13 residues. Trimming left V 5 bases short and J 5 bases short, with 12 bases between. Germline CDR1 is MNHEY and CDR2 is SVGAGI. The CDR3, as DNA: TGTGCCAGCAGTCCTCGGACACGATATGGCTACACCTTC. This gives the protein CASSPRTRYGYTF.

This clone is a singleton in its sample. The chain is built from TRBV18 and TRBJ1-4, with D perhaps TRBD1 (6 bases). In germline, CDR1 is KGHSH, CDR2 LQKENI. The CDR3 is 14 amino acids. V was clipped by 4 bases and J by 1 base, with 7 bases between them. CDR3 protein: CASSLQGTNEKLFF. The DNA of the CDR3 is TGTGCCAGCTCACTACAGGGAACTAATGAAAAACTGTTTTTT.